Each of the 24 T cell receptor beta chains below was sequenced from the same sample in a study of blood T cell repertoires in COVID-19. The method was immunoSEQ multiplex PCR; TCRdb's version includes in-frame clones alone and lacks a portion of them. The table shows 60,000 to 70,000 clones, with roughly 80% occurring only once. Sequenced sample: peripheral blood. Every receptor here comes from a human donor in a cohort sampled during active COVID-19.

The chain joins TRBV4-1 to TRBJ1-2, with TRBD1 matching over 8 bases. This CDR3 comprises 16 residues. Trimming removed 1 base from V and 4 bases from J; junction bases left unmatched: 8. Germline V CDR1 and CDR2: MGHRA, YSYEKL. In DNA, the CDR3 is TGCGCCAGCAGCCAAGTAGGTACAGGGGGAAGCTATGGCTACACCTTC. This encodes CASSQVGTGGSYGYTF.

The chain carries TRBV5-1 and TRBJ2-1, with 7 positions matching TRBD1. The germline gives CDR1 SGHRS, CDR2 YFSETQ. This CDR3 has 16 residues. V trimming: 4 bases; J trimming: 6 bases; junction bases outside the gene matches: 13. The CDR3 loop is CASSATGQLRVNEQFF. CDR3 coding DNA: TGCGCCAGCAGCGCGACAGGGCAACTACGTGTCAATGAGCAGTTCTTC.

This clone was picked up one time. The V gene is TRBV9, the J gene TRBJ2-2; 7 bases agree with TRBD1. The germline V gene has CDR1 SGDLS and CDR2 YYNGEE. The V and J ends lost 0 bases and 4 bases, in that order; junction bases with no gene match: 6. The CDR3 runs to 16 residues. In nucleotides, the CDR3 is TGTGCCAGCAGCGTAGGAGGGGGCGTCCTCACCGGGGAGCTGTTTTTT. Translation: CASSVGGGVLTGELFF.

V usage is TRBV11-2 and J usage is TRBJ1-4; 7 bases fit TRBD1. V lost 1 base to trimming and J lost 1 base; unmatched junction nucleotides: 3. The CDR3 extends over 16 amino acids. Germline CDR1 reads SGHAT; CDR2 reads FQNNGV. The DNA of the CDR3 is TGTGCCAGCAGCTTAGGGGCAGGGGGAACTAATGAAAAACTGTTTTTT. Translating it yields CASSLGAGGTNEKLFF.

The V gene is TRBV5-1, the J gene TRBJ1-1; D is perhaps TRBD1 (6 bases). The V end lost 3 bases, the J end lost 1 base, and 13 bases lay between the germline ends. The germline V gene encodes CDR1 SGHRS and CDR2 YFSETQ. This CDR3 has 15 amino acids. The CDR3 sequence is CASSSQGHQNTEAFF. Here the CDR3 DNA reads TGCGCCAGCAGCTCACAGGGACATCAGAACACTGAAGCTTTCTTT.

The V call is TRBV19, the J call TRBJ2-7; D gene ambiguous. The germline V and J ends were trimmed by 1 base and 2 bases, with 9 bases remaining between them. Germline V gene lookup returns CDR1 LNHDA and CDR2 SQIVND (reference sequence). The CDR3 runs to 14 residues. The CDR3 spells CASSIAVVPYEQYF. The DNA for the CDR3 is TGTGCCAGTAGTATAGCGGTCGTACCCTACGAGCAGTACTTC.

This clone has just one count. The chain couples TRBV7-8 to TRBJ2-1; TRBD2 might be the D (6 bases). CDR1 is SGHVS, CDR2 FQNEAQ, per germline. Trimming took off 1 base at V and 7 bases at J, with 11 bases between the two ends. The CDR3 totals 14 residues. The CDR3 DNA reads as TGTGCCAGCAGCTTAGGGGTCGCGGGGAATGAGCAGTTCTTC. Amino acid sequence: CASSLGVAGNEQFF.

The chain combines TRBV7-3 with TRBJ2-1, with 7 bases matching TRBD1. This CDR3 is built from 13 residues. The V and J ends lost 5 bases and 10 bases, in that order; junction bases with no gene match: 8. Germline values: CDR1 SGHTA, CDR2 FQGTGA. The CDR3 protein is CASSPPGGYEQFF. In nucleotides, the CDR3 is TGTGCCAGCAGCCCTCCAGGGGGTTACGAGCAGTTCTTC. The full variable domain, in which reference TRBV7-3 and TRBJ2-1 provide the parts outside the CDR3, is GAGVSQTPSNKVTEKGKYVELRCDPISGHTALYWYRQSLGQGPEFLIYFQGTGAADDSGLPNDRFFAVRPEGSVSTLKIQRTERGDSAVYLCASSPPGGYEQFFGPGTRLTVL.

The V gene is TRBV6-5, the J gene TRBJ2-2; TRBD1 aligns across 8 bases. The CDR3 contains 14 residues. The V and J ends lost 6 bases and 5 bases, in that order; junction bases with no gene match: 5. From germline, CDR1 is MNHEY and CDR2 SVGAGI. CDR3 region: CASSRTGRTGELFF. The CDR3 DNA is TGTGCCAGCAGCCGGACAGGGCGGACCGGGGAGCTGTTTTTT.

This chain links TRBV10-3 with TRBJ2-7; a possible D gene is TRBD1 (6 bases). Trimming took 3 bases from V and 7 from J, leaving 10 bases between them. The CDR3 totals 12 residues. Per germline, CDR1 ENHRY and CDR2 SYGVKD. The CDR3 protein is CAISERDNEQYF. CDR3 in DNA: TGTGCCATCAGTGAACGGGACAATGAGCAGTACTTC.

This chain links TRBV6-5 with TRBJ2-3, with D perhaps matching TRBD2 (6 bases). Trimming took 8 bases from V and 2 from J, leaving 11 bases between them. Germline assignment: CDR1 MNHEY and CDR2 SVGAGI. The CDR3 spans 13 residues. The CDR3 sequence: CASVGLHTDTQYF. CDR3 in DNA: TGTGCCAGCGTAGGACTACACACAGATACGCAGTATTTT.

J is TRBJ2-1 and V is TRBV20-1, with D unresolved. V gave up 2 bases and J gave up 5 bases, with 4 bases separating them. Per the germline V gene, CDR1 is DFQATT and CDR2 is SNEGSKA (reference sequence). The CDR3 is 11 amino acids. The CDR3 loop reads CSARPDNEQFF. CDR3 DNA: TGCAGTGCTAGACCGGACAATGAGCAGTTCTTC.

The J gene is TRBJ1-1, the V gene TRBV18; tentative D call: TRBD1 (6 bases). CDR3 length equals 15 residues. From germline, CDR1 is KGHSH and CDR2 LQKENI. V gave up 3 bases and J gave up 2 bases, with 13 bases separating them. In DNA, the CDR3 is TGTGCCAGCTCACCGGTTGGACAGATAAACACTGAAGCTTTCTTT. Protein sequence: CASSPVGQINTEAFF. Filled out from reference TRBV18 and TRBJ1-1, the complete variable domain reads NAGVMQNPRHLVRRRGQEARLRCSPMKGHSHVYWYRQLPEEGLKFMVYLQKENIIDESGMPKERFSAEFPKEGPSILRIQQVVRGDSAAYFCASSPVGQINTEAFFGQGTRLTVV.

The chain carries TRBV2 and TRBJ1-4; 9 bases match TRBD1. With 1 base clipped from V and 8 bases from J, the junction kept 5 bases outside the gene matches. The CDR3 spans 15 residues. The germline CDR1 and CDR2 sequences are SNHLY and FYNNEI. The CDR3 DNA reads as TGTGCCAGCAGTGAAGGGACAGGGGTGGGAGAAAAACTGTTTTTT. Translation gives CASSEGTGVGEKLFF.

This chain connects TRBV19 to TRBJ2-3, with 7 bases that match TRBD1. CDR1 is LNHDA and CDR2 is SQIVND in the germline V gene (reference sequence). The CDR3 spans 15 residues. V trimming: 1 base; J trimming: 2 bases; junction bases outside the gene matches: 3. In nucleotides, the CDR3 is TGTGCCAGTAGTATAGGGGACAGCTACACAGATACGCAGTATTTT. Protein: CASSIGDSYTDTQYF.

This clone has only one observation. The V call is TRBV11-2, the J call TRBJ2-7, with D uncertain. The CDR3 loop spans 16 amino acids. Germline-derived CDR1 and CDR2 are SGHAT and FQNNGV. V lost 1 base to trimming and J lost 0 bases, with 13 bases between them. The CDR3 spells CASSLVAGFSSYEQYF. The CDR3 DNA follows: TGTGCCAGCAGCTTAGTAGCCGGTTTCAGCTCCTACGAGCAGTACTTC.

This sequence joins TRBV5-1 and TRBJ2-5; 9 bases line up with TRBD1. In germline, CDR1 is SGHRS, CDR2 YFSETQ. The J segment lost 2 bases and the V segment lost 4 bases, leaving 9 bases of the junction unmatched. This CDR3 has 16 residues. CDR3 nucleotides: TGCGCCAGCAGCCTAGGGACAGGGACTCGGCAAGAGACCCAGTACTTC. This codes for CASSLGTGTRQETQYF.

The gene calls are TRBV5-1 and TRBJ1-1; D possibly corresponds to TRBD1 (5 bases). CDR1 and CDR2 (germline): SGHRS, YFSETQ. V lost 4 bases to trimming and J lost 10 bases, with 14 bases between them. The CDR3 has 12 residues. The CDR3 DNA follows: TGCGCCAGCAGCCCGCAGGGCTCTGGAGCTTTCTTT. This sequence encodes CASSPQGSGAFF.

The gene calls are TRBV29-1 and TRBJ2-5; 14 bases map to TRBD2. The CDR3 spans 19 residues. V trimming: 3 bases; J trimming: 5 bases; junction bases outside the gene matches: 17. Germline-derived CDR1 and CDR2 are SQVTM and ANQGSEA. The CDR3 protein is CSVDTPGLAGVIRMETQYF. In nucleotides, the CDR3 is TGCAGCGTTGACACGCCGGGACTAGCGGGGGTCATAAGGATGGAGACCCAGTACTTC.

V and J are TRBV3-1 (or the pseudogene TRBV3-2) and TRBJ2-7; TRBD1 might be the D (5 bases). Germline assignment: CDR1 LGHDT and CDR2 YNNKEL (reference sequence). This CDR3 is 15 amino acids long. Deletions cut 4 bases from V and 6 bases from J, with 19 bases between. The CDR3 protein is CASSPPGSFPLEQYF. The CDR3 DNA follows: TGTGCCAGCAGCCCCCCAGGGTCCTTTCCCCTCGAGCAGTACTTC.

This chain joins TRBV7-3 and TRBJ1-3; D is undetermined. With 5 bases removed from V and 3 bases from J, the gap between germline ends came to 11 bases. CDR3 length: 14 residues. Germline V gene data show CDR1 as SGHTA and CDR2 as FQGTGA. CDR3 in amino acids: CASSPEGIGNTIYF. The CDR3 nucleotides are TGTGCCAGCAGCCCAGAGGGCATTGGAAACACCATATATTTT.

The chain has TRBV7-2 and TRBJ1-5; 12 nucleotides agree with TRBD1. The V gene's germline CDR1 is SGHTA and CDR2 FQGNSA. Germline trimming cut 5 bases from V and 7 bases from J; bases unmatched to any gene: 6. CDR3 length equals 15 residues. The CDR3 nucleotides read TGTGCCAGCAGCGCGGGACAGGGGGCATACCAGCCCCAGCATTTT. As protein: CASSAGQGAYQPQHF. Filled out from reference TRBV7-2 and TRBJ1-5, the complete variable domain reads GAGVSQSPSNKVTEKGKDVELRCDPISGHTALYWYRQSLGQGLEFLIYFQGNSAPDKSGLPSDRFSAERTGGSVSTLTIQRTQQEDSAVYLCASSAGQGAYQPQHFGDGTRLSIL.

The chain couples TRBV11-3 to TRBJ1-1, with TRBD1 matching over 12 bases. Germline V gene lookup returns CDR1 SGHNT and CDR2 YENEEA. Trimming removed 2 bases from V and 5 bases from J; junction bases left unmatched: 15. The CDR3 loop spans 19 amino acids. The CDR3 spells CASSLSLRDRGLRGTEAFF. CDR3 nucleotide sequence: TGTGCCAGCAGCTTATCCCTCCGGGACAGGGGGCTACGGGGGACTGAAGCTTTCTTT.

The rearrangement links TRBV18 to TRBJ1-6, with D maybe TRBD1 (5 bases). CDR1 KGHSH and CDR2 LQKENI come from the germline V gene. CDR3 size: 18 residues. Trimming took off 2 bases at V and 6 bases at J, with 20 bases between the two ends. CDR3 residues: CASSPLSTTGGSNSPLHF. The CDR3 DNA reads as TGTGCCAGCTCACCATTATCTACAACCGGGGGAAGTAATTCACCCCTCCACTTT.